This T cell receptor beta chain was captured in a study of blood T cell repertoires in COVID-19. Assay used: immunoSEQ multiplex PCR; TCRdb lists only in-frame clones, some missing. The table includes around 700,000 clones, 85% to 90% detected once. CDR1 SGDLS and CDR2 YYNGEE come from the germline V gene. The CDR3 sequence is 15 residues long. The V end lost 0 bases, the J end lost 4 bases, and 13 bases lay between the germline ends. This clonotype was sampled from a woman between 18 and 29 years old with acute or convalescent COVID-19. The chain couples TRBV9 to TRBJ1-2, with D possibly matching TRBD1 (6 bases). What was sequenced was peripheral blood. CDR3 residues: CASSVAGGGVYGYTF. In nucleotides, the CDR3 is TGTGCCAGCAGCGTAGCCGGGGGGGGCGTCTATGGCTACACCTTC.